This TCR beta chain comes out of a study of shared clonotypes between healthy human individuals. Study-wide context: For every donor, three CD4 naive, three CD4 memory, two CD8 naive and one CD8 memory plates were used.

V was pared by 2 bases and J by 3 bases, with 19 bases between. This CDR3 is built from 17 residues. In germline, CDR1 is MDHEN, CDR2 SYDVKM. Replicate sorted-subset PCRs were loaded with around 200 ng DNA, roughly 33,000 T cell genomes. The protocol was immunoSEQ multiplex PCR, while the TCRdb copy is restricted to in-frame clones and leaves out a portion. The data contain around 620,000 clones, 85% to 95% of them singletons. General study points: In this cohort, only blood was sampled, and tissue repertoires likely differ. Several donors shared about 5% of their naive CD4 clonotypes.

Terminally differentiated effector memory CD45RA+ cells were left out of the naive CD8 fraction, which was CD45RO-negative and positively selected for CCR7. Notes on this clone: The antigen is not known.

This chain uses TRBV28 with TRBJ1-2; the D gene is possibly TRBD1 (6 bases). The specimen was naive CD8+ T cells sorted from blood. The receptor was derived from a woman between 25 and 40 years old in good health. The DNA of the CDR3 is TGTGCCAGCAGTTTAGTTCGGACAGTCGCCCTCGACTATGGCTACACCTTC. This gives the protein CASSLVRTVALDYGYTF.